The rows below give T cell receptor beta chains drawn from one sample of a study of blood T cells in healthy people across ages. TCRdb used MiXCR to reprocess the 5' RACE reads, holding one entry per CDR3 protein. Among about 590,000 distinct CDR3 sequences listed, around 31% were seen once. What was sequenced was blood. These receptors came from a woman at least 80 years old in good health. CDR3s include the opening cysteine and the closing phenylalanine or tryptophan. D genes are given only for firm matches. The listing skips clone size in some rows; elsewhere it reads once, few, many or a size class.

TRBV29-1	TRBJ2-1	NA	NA	TGCAGCGTTAGTGAGGAGGCGATCTCCTACAATGAGCAGTTCTTC	CSVSEEAISYNEQFF
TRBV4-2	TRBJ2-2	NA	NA	TGTGCCAGCAGCCAAGTGCGTATAGCGGACACCGGGGAGCTGTTTTTT	CASSQVRIADTGELFF
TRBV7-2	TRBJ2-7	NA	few	TGTGCCTCCGGGATTAGTTACGAGCAGTACTTC	CASGISYEQYF
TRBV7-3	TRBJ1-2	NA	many	TGTGCCAGCAGTTTGGATCCTAACTATGGCTACACCTTC	CASSLDPNYGYTF
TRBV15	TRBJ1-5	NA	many	TGTGCCACCAGCAGAGATTTGGGGGCGGGGGTGCGAGGCAATCAGCCCCAGCATTTT	CATSRDLGAGVRGNQPQHF
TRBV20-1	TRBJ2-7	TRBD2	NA	TGCAGTGCTAGACCCCTGGCTAGCGGGGTAAGCTACGAGCAGTACTTC	CSARPLASGVSYEQYF
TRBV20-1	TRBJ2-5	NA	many	TGCAGTGCTCTCCGGGGAGAGACCCAGTACTTC	CSALRGETQYF
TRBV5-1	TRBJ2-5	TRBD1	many	TGCGCCAGCAGAGAGACCGGGACAGCGCCACAAGAGACCCAGTACTTC	CASRETGTAPQETQYF
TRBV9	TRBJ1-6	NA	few	TGTGCCAGCAGCGGAGGCGAGGGCGGCAATTCACCCCTCCACTTT	CASSGGEGGNSPLHF
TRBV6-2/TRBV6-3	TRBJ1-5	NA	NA	TGTGCCAGCAGTTACTCGGCTGACAGCAATCAGCCCCAGCATTTT	CASSYSADSNQPQHF
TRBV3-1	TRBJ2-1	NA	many	TGTGCCAGCAGCCAATCACAGGGAAATGAGCAGTTCTTC	CASSQSQGNEQFF
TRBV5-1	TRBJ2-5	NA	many	TGCGCCAGCAGACCGGGGGTTCAAGAGACCCAGTACTTC	CASRPGVQETQYF
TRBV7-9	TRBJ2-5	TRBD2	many	TGTGCCAGCAGCCCGGGACTAGCGGGGGGCGGAGAGACCCAGTACTTC	CASSPGLAGGGETQYF
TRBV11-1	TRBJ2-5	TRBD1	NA	TGTGCCAGCAGCTCTGACAGGGGACGAGAGACCCAGTACTTC	CASSSDRGRETQYF
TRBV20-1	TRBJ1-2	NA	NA	TGCAGTGCTAGAGTCTACAACGGGCCTAACTATGGCTACACCTTC	CSARVYNGPNYGYTF
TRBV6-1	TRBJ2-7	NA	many	TGTGCCAGCAGTGAAGGCCAGGGAAGCTACGAGCAGTACTTC	CASSEGQGSYEQYF
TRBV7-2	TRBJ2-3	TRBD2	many	TGTGCCAGCAGCTTAGGCTCTCCGGGGGGGCCGTATAATACGCAGTATTTT	CASSLGSPGGPYNTQYF
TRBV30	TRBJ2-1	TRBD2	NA	TGTGCCTGGGGCCAGGTCCGGGGGGGCTCTGAGCAGTTCTTC	CAWGQVRGGSEQFF
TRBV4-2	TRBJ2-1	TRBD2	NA	TGTGCCAGCAGCCAGGAGCGGGAACCTTACAATGAGCAGTTCTTC	CASSQEREPYNEQFF
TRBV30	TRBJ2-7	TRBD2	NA	TGTGCCTGGAGCCCCGGACTAGCCCGCTCCTACGAGCAGTACTTC	CAWSPGLARSYEQYF
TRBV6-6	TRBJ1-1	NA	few	TGTGCCAGCAGTTACGGGATCGGAAACATGAACACTGAAGCTTTCTTT	CASSYGIGNMNTEAFF
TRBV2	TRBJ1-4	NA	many	TGTGCCAGCAGTGGGGACGGAAAACTGTTTTTT	CASSGDGKLFF
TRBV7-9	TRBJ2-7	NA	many	TGTGCCAGCAGCTTAGTCGTGTTATCTTCCACCTACGAGCAGTACTTC	CASSLVVLSSTYEQYF
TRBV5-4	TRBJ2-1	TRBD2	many	TGTGCCAGCAGCCGGGGGGGTGGAGGCAATGAGCAGTTCTTC	CASSRGGGGNEQFF
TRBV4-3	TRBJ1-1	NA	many	TGCGCCAGCAGCCAAGATCCCCAGAACACTGAAGCTTTCTTT	CASSQDPQNTEAFF
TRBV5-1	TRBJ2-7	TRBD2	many	TGCGCCAGCAGCTTGGCAGGGAGGGCACTCGACGAGCAGTACTTC	CASSLAGRALDEQYF
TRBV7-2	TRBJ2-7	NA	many	TGTGCCAGCAGCGGTACTAGCTCCTCCTACAATGAGCAGTACTTC	CASSGTSSSYNEQYF
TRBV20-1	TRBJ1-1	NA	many	TGCAGTTCGGACCGGGTAGACACTGAAGCTTTCTTT	CSSDRVDTEAFF
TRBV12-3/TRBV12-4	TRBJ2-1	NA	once	TGTGCCAGCAGCCCGAGGAGTTGGGAGCAGTTCTTC	CASSPRSWEQFF
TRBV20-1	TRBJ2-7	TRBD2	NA	TGCAGTGCTAGAGGGACTAGCGGGAGAAGCGAGCAGTACTTC	CSARGTSGRSEQYF
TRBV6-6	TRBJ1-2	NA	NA	TGTGCCAGCGGCAAGGGGACTAACTATGGCTACACCTTC	CASGKGTNYGYTF
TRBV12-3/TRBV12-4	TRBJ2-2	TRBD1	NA	TGTGCCAGCAGATCAACCGGGACAGGGGGTGCCGGGGAGCTGTTTTTT	CASRSTGTGGAGELFF
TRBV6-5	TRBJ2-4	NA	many	TGTGCCAGCAGTTACTCGTTCAATAGGGGAGGGGGCATTCAGTACTTC	CASSYSFNRGGGIQYF
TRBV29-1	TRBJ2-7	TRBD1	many	TGCAGCGTTGAAGCCAGGGGGCTCGGGGAGCAGTACTTC	CSVEARGLGEQYF
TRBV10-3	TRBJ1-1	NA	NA	TGTGCCATCAGTGTTGTTCCAGGGATGAACACTGAAGCTTTCTTT	CAISVVPGMNTEAFF
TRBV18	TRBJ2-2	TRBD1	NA	TGTGCCAGCTCACCACTGACCTGGGACAGCACCGGGGAGCTGTTTTTT	CASSPLTWDSTGELFF
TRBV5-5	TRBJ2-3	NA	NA	TGTGCCAGCAGCTCCGGGACGGGGGCCAATCAGCCCCAGTATTTT	CASSSGTGANQPQYF
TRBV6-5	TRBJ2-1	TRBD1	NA	TGTGCCAGCAGTTGGCAGGGGGCAGGTTGGGAGACCCAGGTCTTC	CASSWQGAGWETQVF
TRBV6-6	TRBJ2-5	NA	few	TGTGCCAGCAGTTACTCGGGGGCCGAGGGGTCTAAAGAGACCCAGTACTTC	CASSYSGAEGSKETQYF
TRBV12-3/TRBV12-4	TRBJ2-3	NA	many	TGTGCCAGCAGTTTAGGATCAGGGACAGATACGCAGTATTTT	CASSLGSGTDTQYF
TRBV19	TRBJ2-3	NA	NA	TGTGCCAGTAGTCGGCTAGAGGATACGCAGTATTTT	CASSRLEDTQYF
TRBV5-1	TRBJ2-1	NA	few	TGCGCCAGCAGCTTGGCTGGGTTCCTTCGAGATGAGCAGTTCTTC	CASSLAGFLRDEQFF
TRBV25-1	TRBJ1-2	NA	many	TGTGCCAGCAGTGCAGGGACCACGGGAGGCTACACCTTC	CASSAGTTGGYTF
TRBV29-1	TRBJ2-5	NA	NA	TGCAGCCTTATAGCGGAGACGGGGCAGTACTTC	CSLIAETGQYF
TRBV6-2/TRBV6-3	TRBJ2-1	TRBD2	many	TGTGCCAGCAGTTCGGGGGGGCCGAAAAATGAGCAGTTCTTC	CASSSGGPKNEQFF
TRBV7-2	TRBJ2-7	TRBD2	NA	TGTGCCAGCAGCTTAGTCGTAAGCGGGGACTACGAGCAGTACTTC	CASSLVVSGDYEQYF
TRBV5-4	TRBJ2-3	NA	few	TGTGCCAGCAGCTTGTCGGTGGGGGGGCAAGATACGCAGTATTTT	CASSLSVGGQDTQYF
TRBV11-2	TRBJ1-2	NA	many	TGTGCCAGCAGCTTAGGTGACAGGATGGGAGATGGCTACACCTTC	CASSLGDRMGDGYTF
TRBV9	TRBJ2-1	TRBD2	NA	TGTGCCAGCAGCGTAGAGGGTAGCGGGGGCTCCTGGAATGAGCAGTTCTTC	CASSVEGSGGSWNEQFF
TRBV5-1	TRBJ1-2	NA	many	TGCGCCAGCAGCTTTCAGACAGGCCAGCTCTATGGCTACACCTTC	CASSFQTGQLYGYTF
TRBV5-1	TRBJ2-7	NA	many	TGCGCCAGCAGCTTGAACCATAACTTGGGCGAGCAGTACTTC	CASSLNHNLGEQYF
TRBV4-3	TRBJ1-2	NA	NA	TGCGCCAGCAGCCAAGACTCCGTTAAGGGGGGCCGCAGGGATGGCTACACCTTC	CASSQDSVKGGRRDGYTF
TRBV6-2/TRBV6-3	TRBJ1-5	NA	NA	TGTGCCAGCAGTTATGGGGACAATCAGCCCCAGCATTTT	CASSYGDNQPQHF
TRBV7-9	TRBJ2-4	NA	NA	TGTGCCAGCAGCCTCCCTCGGGAGGCCAAAAACATTCAGTACTTC	CASSLPREAKNIQYF
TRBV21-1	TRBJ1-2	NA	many	TGTGCCAGCAGCTACAGGGAACATGGCTACACCTTC	CASSYREHGYTF
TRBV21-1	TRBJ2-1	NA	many	TGTGCCAGCAGCAAAGTAAGGACAGGGGGCGGCGGAGCCACATACAATGAGCAGTTCTTC	CASSKVRTGGGGATYNEQFF
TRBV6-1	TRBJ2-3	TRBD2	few	TGTGCCAACAGTGCTCTGACTAGCGGGGCTTATGGCACAGATACGCAGTATTTT	CANSALTSGAYGTDTQYF
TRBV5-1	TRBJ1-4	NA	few	TGCGCCAGCAGCTTGACAGGGATTGAAAAACTGTTTTTT	CASSLTGIEKLFF
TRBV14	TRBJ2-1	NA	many	TGTGCCAGCAGCAAACGACAGACTATTAGCTCCTACAATGAGCAGTTCTTC	CASSKRQTISSYNEQFF
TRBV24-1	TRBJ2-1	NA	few	TGTGCCACCAGTGAGCGTCAGCGGAGAGAGCAGTTCTTC	CATSERQRREQFF